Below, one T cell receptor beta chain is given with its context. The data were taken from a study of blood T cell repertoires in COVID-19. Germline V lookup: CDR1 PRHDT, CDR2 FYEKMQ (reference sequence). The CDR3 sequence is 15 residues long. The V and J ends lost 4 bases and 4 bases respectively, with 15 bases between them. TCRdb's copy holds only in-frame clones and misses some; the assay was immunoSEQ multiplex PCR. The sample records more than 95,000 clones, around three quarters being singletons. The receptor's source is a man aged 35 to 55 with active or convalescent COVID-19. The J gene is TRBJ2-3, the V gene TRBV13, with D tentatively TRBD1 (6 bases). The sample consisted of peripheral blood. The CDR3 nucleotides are TGTGCCAGCAGCTACCCCCCAGGGGCCCCAGATACGCAGTATTTT. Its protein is CASSYPPGAPDTQYF.